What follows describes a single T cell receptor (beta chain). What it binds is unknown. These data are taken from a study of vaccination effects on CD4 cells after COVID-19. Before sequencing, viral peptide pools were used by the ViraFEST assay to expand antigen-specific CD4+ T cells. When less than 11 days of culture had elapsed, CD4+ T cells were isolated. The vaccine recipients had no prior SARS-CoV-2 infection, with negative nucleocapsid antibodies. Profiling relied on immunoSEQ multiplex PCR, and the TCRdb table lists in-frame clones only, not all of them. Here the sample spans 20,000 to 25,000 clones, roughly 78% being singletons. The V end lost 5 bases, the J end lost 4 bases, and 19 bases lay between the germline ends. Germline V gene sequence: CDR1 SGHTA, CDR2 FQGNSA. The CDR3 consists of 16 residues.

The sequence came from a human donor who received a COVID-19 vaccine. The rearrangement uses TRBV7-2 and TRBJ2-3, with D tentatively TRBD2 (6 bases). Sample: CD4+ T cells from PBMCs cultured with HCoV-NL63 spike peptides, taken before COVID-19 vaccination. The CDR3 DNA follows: TGTGCCAGCAGCCCTTCTGGCGGGGTTAAATCAGATACGCAGTATTTT. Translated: CASSPSGGVKSDTQYF.